This T cell receptor (beta chain) is from a study of shared clonotypes between healthy human individuals. Points from the study as a whole: Sharing of clonotypes among donors was expected to vary with sequencing depth.

For this clone: Its specificity is unknown.

Per the germline V gene, CDR1 is SGHDT and CDR2 is YYEEEE. V gave up 2 bases and J gave up 2 bases; unmatched junction bases: 5. The CDR3 has 16 residues. Across several immunoSEQ plates, the genomic DNA of each subset was split evenly. Some clones are missing from TCRdb's copy, which holds only in-frame ones; the method was immunoSEQ multiplex PCR. The table shows 450,000 to 600,000 clones, with 70% to 80% occurring only once. Sequenced material: PBMCs. The receptor was derived from a middle-aged woman in good health. Some clones in this sample may be carry-over from other donors' samples. The V gene is TRBV5-6, the J gene TRBJ1-4, with 8 bases identical to TRBD1. CDR3 sequence: CASSLGQGWTNEKLFF. CDR3 coding DNA: TGTGCCAGCAGCTTAGGACAGGGTTGGACTAATGAAAAACTGTTTTTT.